This paragraph covers one TCR beta chain sequence. The sample is drawn from a study of blood T cell repertoires in COVID-19. Study background: Samples representing acute and convalescent COVID-19 were sourced from the United States, Italy and Spain. The cDNA or gDNA used as material had been derived from T cells, B-cell-depleted T cells, or PBMCs.

In the original workflow: Reference gene primer amplification gave nucleated cell count estimates. Sequencing was performed with immunoSEQ multiplex PCR; in TCRdb, only in-frame clones are kept and a portion is missing. V and J calls and clone size come straight from that table; D and trimming were deduced from the DNA. The sample consists of over 150,000 clones, approximately 85% of them appearing once. The Seattle site enrolled patients during active infection and followed them longitudinally. The sequencing sample was made of peripheral blood. The source is a man in his 60s with COVID-19, enrolled during active disease.

For the CDR3, the DNA is TGTGCCAGCAGCTCCCTCTCCCCCGGGGAGCTGTTTTTT. It yields the protein CASSSLSPGELFF. This sequence joins TRBV11-3 and TRBJ2-2; D ambiguous. The germline CDR1 and CDR2 sequences are SGHNT and YENEEA. V was clipped by 4 bases and J by 6 bases, with 9 bases between them. This CDR3 is built from 13 residues.